A single T cell receptor beta chain is shown here with its context. These data belong to a study of blood T cell repertoires in COVID-19. As for the study in general: Acute and convalescent COVID-19 specimens originated in the United States, Italy and Spain. Sources were T cells, B-cell-depleted T cells, or PBMCs; the material itself was cDNA or gDNA.

Between the trimmed V and J ends, which lost 6 bases and 0 bases, there was a span of 9 bases. Germline assignment: CDR1 MNHEY and CDR2 SVGAGI. The CDR3 sequence is 15 residues long. Original handling: Estimated nucleated cell counts came from reference gene primer amplification. Sequenced by immunoSEQ multiplex PCR; TCRdb stores in-frame clones only, minus some. That table supplies the V and J calls and clone size; D and trimming were determined from the DNA. The sample holds some 38,000 clones, about 82% seen once. Source material: peripheral blood. This receptor was taken from a man aged 50 or older with active COVID-19. The chain combines TRBV6-5 with TRBJ2-6; no clear D gene. The CDR3 DNA is TGTGCCAGCAGATGGGCCAGCTCTGGGGCCAACGTCCTGACTTTC. As protein: CASRWASSGANVLTF.